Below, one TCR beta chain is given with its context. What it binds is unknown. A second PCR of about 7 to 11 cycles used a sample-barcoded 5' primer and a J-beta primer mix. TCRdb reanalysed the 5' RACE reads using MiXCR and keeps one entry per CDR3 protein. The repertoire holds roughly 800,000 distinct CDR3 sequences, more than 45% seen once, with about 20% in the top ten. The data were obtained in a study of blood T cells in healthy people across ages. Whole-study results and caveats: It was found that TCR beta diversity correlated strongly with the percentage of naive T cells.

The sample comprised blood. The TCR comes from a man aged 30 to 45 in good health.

CDR3 sequence (DNA): TGTGCCAGCCGGTCCGATCAGCCCCAGCATTTT. This codes for CASRSDQPQHF. The J gene is TRBJ1-5, the V gene TRBV6-6; D gene unclear. V lost 8 bases, J lost 5 bases, and 7 bases lay in between. Germline CDR1 is MNHNY and CDR2 is SVGAGI (reference sequence). The CDR3 runs to 11 residues.